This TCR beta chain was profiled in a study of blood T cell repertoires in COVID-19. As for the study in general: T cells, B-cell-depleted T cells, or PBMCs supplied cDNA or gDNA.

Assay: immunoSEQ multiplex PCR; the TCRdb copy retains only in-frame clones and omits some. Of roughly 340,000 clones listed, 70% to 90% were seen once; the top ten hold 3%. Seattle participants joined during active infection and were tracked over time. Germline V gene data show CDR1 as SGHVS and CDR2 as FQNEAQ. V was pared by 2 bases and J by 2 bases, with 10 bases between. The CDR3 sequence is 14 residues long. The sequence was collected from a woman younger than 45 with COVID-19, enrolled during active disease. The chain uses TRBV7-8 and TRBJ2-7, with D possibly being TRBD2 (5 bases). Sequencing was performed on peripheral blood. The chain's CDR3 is CASSLTDGTYEQYF. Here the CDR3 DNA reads TGTGCCAGCAGCTTAACGGACGGGACCTACGAGCAGTACTTC.